The sequence of this TCR beta chain was determined in a study of blood T cell repertoires in COVID-19. Study information: Italy, Spain and the United States were the sources of the convalescent and acute COVID-19 samples. T cells, B-cell-depleted T cells, or PBMCs provided the cDNA or gDNA that served as material.

With respect to this clone: Compared with germline, one end of the junction differs, possibly owing to a read error.

Original processing methods: How many nucleated cells were present was estimated from reference gene primer amplification. Repertoires were generated with immunoSEQ multiplex PCR, while TCRdb's copy carries only in-frame clones and drops some. V and J calls and clone size are given by that table; D and trimming were obtained from the DNA. The sample lists roughly 340,000 clones; around 91% were seen once. The CDR3 spans 14 residues. Germline V CDR1 and CDR2: SQVTM, ANQGSEA. Sequencing was done on a sample of peripheral blood. This chain uses TRBV29-1 with TRBJ1-1; 8 bases fit TRBD1. The receptor was isolated from a woman under 30 who had recovered from COVID-19. The CDR3 here is CSGEPRQGSTEAFF. CDR3 DNA sequence: TGCAGCGGTGAACCACGACAGGGGTCCACTGAAGCTTTCTTT.